The 25 T cell receptor beta chains below come from one sample, sequenced in a study of blood T cell repertoires in COVID-19. Some clones are missing from TCRdb's copy, which holds only in-frame ones; the method was immunoSEQ multiplex PCR. The table records roughly 200,000 clones, 87% of them present only once. Input material: peripheral blood. Receptors originate from a woman between 18 and 30 years old who had recovered from COVID-19.

CDR3 in DNA: TGTGCCAGCAGCAGAGACCCAGGGGGTGGTGAAAAACTGTTTTTT. The encoded protein is CASSRDPGGGEKLFF. The chain joins TRBV9 to TRBJ1-4, with 7 bases that match TRBD1. The CDR3 extends over 15 amino acids. CDR1 and CDR2 from the germline V gene are SGDLS and YYNGEE. V shed 4 bases and J 7 bases; nucleotides not matched to a gene: 10.

The V call is TRBV12-3 or TRBV12-4, the J call TRBJ1-1, with a weak D call TRBD1 (5 bases). This CDR3 contains 12 residues. V was cut by 6 bases and J by 2 bases, with 7 bases left in between. The DNA of the CDR3 is TGTGCCAGCAGCCAGGGAAACACTGAAGCTTTCTTT. Translating gives CASSQGNTEAFF.

The chain employs TRBV5-1 and TRBJ2-2; D is uncertain. The CDR3 has 11 amino acids. V gave up 1 base and J gave up 9 bases, with 4 bases separating them. Germline CDR1 and CDR2: SGHRS and YFSETQ. CDR3 DNA sequence: TGCGCCAGCAGCTTGAGCTGGGAGCTGTTTTTT. Translating gives CASSLSWELFF.

The J gene is TRBJ1-1, the V gene TRBV2; 8 bases agree with TRBD1. CDR1 and CDR2 from the germline V gene are SNHLY and FYNNEI. The CDR3 length is 15 residues. With V trimmed by 2 bases and J by 0 bases, 2 bases remained unmatched. This chain's CDR3 is CASSETGGLNTEAFF. The DNA of the CDR3 is TGTGCCAGCAGTGAAACAGGGGGGCTGAACACTGAAGCTTTCTTT.

CDR3: CASSAGQSSTDTQYF. In nucleotides, the CDR3 is TGTGCCAGCAGTGCGGGACAGTCTAGCACAGATACGCAGTATTTT. V gene TRBV9 combines with J gene TRBJ2-3, with D possibly TRBD1 on 7 matching bases. This CDR3 spans 15 amino acids. Between the trimmed V and J ends, which lost 5 bases and 0 bases, there was a span of 13 bases. The germline gives CDR1 SGDLS, CDR2 YYNGEE.

This clone has only a few counts. The V call is TRBV7-3, the J call TRBJ1-2, with 8 positions matching TRBD1. The CDR3 contains 15 residues. Germline trimming cut 1 base from V and 3 bases from J; bases unmatched to any gene: 4. Germline lookup yields CDR1 SGHTA and CDR2 FQGTGA. The CDR3 region has the DNA TGTGCCAGCAGCTTAAACCCAGGGGGCGACTATGGCTACACCTTC. Amino acid sequence: CASSLNPGGDYGYTF.

CDR3 sequence reads: CASSAGTKNTEAFF. The CDR3 DNA reads as TGTGCCAGCAGCGCCGGGACAAAGAACACTGAAGCTTTCTTT. The chain joins TRBV9 to TRBJ1-1, with D perhaps TRBD1 (6 bases). The germline V and J ends were trimmed by 3 bases and 1 base, with 10 bases remaining between them. The V gene's germline CDR1 is SGDLS and CDR2 YYNGEE. The CDR3 loop spans 14 amino acids.

This chain uses TRBV7-2 with TRBJ1-2, with TRBD1 as a possible D gene (5 bases). This CDR3 is 14 amino acids long. CDR1 is SGHTA, CDR2 FQGNSA, per germline. V lost 1 base and J 2 bases, leaving 8 bases between the germline ends. The CDR3 region is CASSLDAGNYGYTF. The CDR3 bases are TGTGCCAGCAGCTTAGACGCAGGGAACTATGGCTACACCTTC. Looking up the rest from reference TRBV7-2 and TRBJ1-2 gives the full variable domain: GAGVSQSPSNKVTEKGKDVELRCDPISGHTALYWYRQSLGQGLEFLIYFQGNSAPDKSGLPSDRFSAERTGGSVSTLTIQRTQQEDSAVYLCASSLDAGNYGYTFGSGTRLTVV.

This clone has only one observation. The chain has TRBV21-1 and TRBJ2-5; the table's D call, TRBD2, has no DNA check behind it. TRBV21-1 is noted as a pseudogene. The CDR3 runs to 16 residues. CDR3 nucleotide sequence: TGTGCCAGCAGCAAATGCAAAGCGGGAGGGTCGGAGACCCAGTACTTC. The encoded protein is CASSKCKAGGSETQYF.

This chain joins TRBV14 and TRBJ2-1, with a possible D match to TRBD2 (6 bases). V was cut by 2 bases and J by 9 bases, with 11 bases left in between. The CDR3 is made up of 13 amino acids. Germline lookup yields CDR1 SGHDN and CDR2 FVKESK. The CDR3 sequence is CASSQLATGEQFF. The CDR3 nucleotides read TGTGCCAGCAGCCAACTAGCGACGGGTGAGCAGTTCTTC.

The chain is built from TRBV7-9 and TRBJ2-7; a possible D gene is TRBD1 (6 bases). V was cut by 3 bases and J by 3 bases, with 12 bases left in between. Germline CDR1 and CDR2: SEHNR and FQNEAQ (reference sequence). The CDR3 covers 14 residues. CDR3 loop: CASSFSTGGYEQYF. The CDR3, as DNA: TGTGCCAGCAGCTTTTCGACAGGAGGCTACGAGCAGTACTTC.

The chain is built from TRBV5-6 and TRBJ2-1, with TRBD1 matching over 8 bases. V was pared by 0 bases and J by 12 bases, with 11 bases of the junction left unmatched. Germline CDR1 is SGHDT and CDR2 is YYEEEE. The CDR3 is 15 residues long. The CDR3 DNA reads as TGTGCCAGCAGCTTGGGGACAGGGTCTGGTTTTGGGCAGTTCTTC. This gives the protein CASSLGTGSGFGQFF.

The chain combines TRBV2 with TRBJ2-1, with TRBD1 matching 9 bases. CDR3 size: 17 residues. V lost 5 bases, J lost 7 bases, and 15 bases stayed unmatched. The germline CDR1 and CDR2 sequences are SNHLY and FYNNEI. CDR3 region: CASSFSQGASNWNEQFF. The CDR3 coding sequence is TGTGCCAGCAGTTTTTCACAGGGGGCGAGCAACTGGAATGAGCAGTTCTTC.

The chain has TRBV18 and TRBJ1-2; weak D call: TRBD1 (5 bases). V was pared by 2 bases and J by 4 bases, with 14 bases between. Per germline, CDR1 KGHSH and CDR2 LQKENI. CDR3 length: 15 amino acids. This CDR3 reads CASSPGDREAYGYTF. CDR3 in DNA: TGTGCCAGCTCACCAGGGGACCGGGAGGCCTATGGCTACACCTTC.

J is TRBJ2-7 and V is TRBV24-1; D uncertain. The CDR3 contains 11 residues. V lost 7 bases and J 6 bases, leaving 9 bases between the germline ends. Per germline, CDR1 KGHDR and CDR2 SFDVKD. CDR3 loop: CATRDSREQYF. In DNA, the CDR3 is TGTGCCACCAGAGACTCACGCGAGCAGTACTTC.

The J gene is TRBJ1-2, the V gene TRBV7-2; 7 bases line up with TRBD1. The trim removed 5 bases at V and 7 bases at J, leaving 16 bases unmatched. CDR3 size: 16 residues. Germline V lookup: CDR1 SGHTA, CDR2 FQGNSA. CDR3 in amino acids: CASSRSDRVSISGYTF. DNA of the CDR3: TGTGCCAGCAGCCGCTCTGACAGGGTCTCTATCTCTGGCTACACCTTC.

V and J are TRBV5-6 and TRBJ1-6; 7 bases are shared with TRBD1. V shed 1 base, J shed 9 bases, and the junction held 7 bases outside the gene matches. There are 15 residues in the CDR3. The germline CDR1 and CDR2 sequences are SGHDT and YYEEEE. The DNA of the CDR3 is TGTGCCAGCAGCTTGACAGGGGACTTTGGTTCACCCCTCCACTTT. It specifies CASSLTGDFGSPLHF. The complete variable domain, with remaining parts taken from reference TRBV5-6 and TRBJ1-6, reads DAGVTQSPTHLIKTRGQQVTLRCSPKSGHDTVSWYQQALGQGPQFIFQYYEEEERQRGNFPDRFSGHQFPNYSSELNVNALLLGDSALYLCASSLTGDFGSPLHFGNGTRLTVT.

This clone occurred once. The chain couples TRBV15 to TRBJ1-2; no reliable D call. Deletions cut 1 base from V and 4 bases from J, with 7 bases between. Germline-derived CDR1 and CDR2 are LNHNV and YYDKDF (reference sequence). This CDR3 is 13 amino acids long. As DNA, the CDR3 is TGTGCCACCAGCAGAGGAGGAACCTATGGCTACACCTTC. As protein: CATSRGGTYGYTF.

The CDR3 region is CATSVTDRVEFF. As DNA, the CDR3 is TGTGCCACCAGTGTGACGGACAGGGTGGAGTTCTTC. The gene calls are TRBV24-1 and TRBJ2-1, with 8 bases matching TRBD1. Germline assignment: CDR1 KGHDR and CDR2 SFDVKD. The CDR3 runs 12 residues. V dropped 5 bases and J dropped 14; count of bases not matched to a gene: 7.

This sequence joins TRBV6-6 and TRBJ2-7; 14 bases line up with TRBD2. The V segment lost 2 bases and the J segment 7 bases; nucleotides outside the gene matches: 1. Germline assignment: CDR1 MNHNY and CDR2 SVGAGI (reference sequence). The CDR3 has 14 amino acids. The chain's CDR3 is CASSYGTSGREQYF. CDR3 coding DNA: TGTGCCAGCAGTTACGGGACTAGCGGGAGAGAGCAGTACTTC.

V and J are TRBV5-4 and TRBJ2-5; no reliable D call. Trimming removed 7 bases from V and 1 base from J, with 5 bases in between. Germline lookup yields CDR1 SGHNT and CDR2 YYREEE (reference sequence). This CDR3 contains 11 residues. The CDR3 DNA is TGTGCCAGCGGCGGCCAAGAGACCCAGTACTTC. This translates into CASGGQETQYF.

The chain joins TRBV5-6 to TRBJ1-4; unclear D gene. The V gene lost 0 bases and the J gene lost 8 bases, with 14 bases spanning the gap. The germline V gene has CDR1 SGHDT and CDR2 YYEEEE. The CDR3 totals 15 residues. This CDR3 reads CASSLAPTGSEKLFF. CDR3 sequence (DNA): TGTGCCAGCAGCTTGGCCCCAACCGGGTCCGAAAAACTGTTTTTT.

This chain uses TRBV9 with TRBJ1-4; D not certain. The CDR3 covers 14 residues. From germline, CDR1 is SGDLS and CDR2 YYNGEE. Deletions cut 0 bases from V and 5 bases from J, with 8 bases between. The CDR3 DNA is TGTGCCAGCAGCGTAGACAGTATAAATGAAAAACTGTTTTTT. Protein product: CASSVDSINEKLFF.

This chain connects TRBV18 to TRBJ1-4, with D unresolved. Trimming stripped 1 base from V and 3 bases from J, with 3 bases between. CDR3 size: 13 residues. Germline CDR1 reads KGHSH; CDR2 reads LQKENI. CDR3 region: CASSPQPNEKLFF. CDR3 DNA: TGTGCCAGCTCACCACAGCCTAATGAAAAACTGTTTTTT. Full variable domain (outside the CDR3, taken from reference TRBV18 and TRBJ1-4): NAGVMQNPRHLVRRRGQEARLRCSPMKGHSHVYWYRQLPEEGLKFMVYLQKENIIDESGMPKERFSAEFPKEGPSILRIQQVVRGDSAAYFCASSPQPNEKLFFGSGTQLSVL.

This chain links TRBV27 with TRBJ2-1; tentative D call: TRBD2 (6 bases). CDR1 and CDR2 (germline): MNHEY, SMNVEV (reference sequence). V gave up 5 bases and J gave up 6 bases, with 11 bases separating them. The CDR3 spans 13 residues. As DNA, the CDR3 is TGTGCCAGCAGTGGGGGACTCTTCAATGAGCAGTTCTTC. Its translation is CASSGGLFNEQFF.